Shown below are 14 T cell receptor beta chains from a single sample sequenced in a study of T cells in women clearing cervical HPV infection. The protocol was immunoSEQ multiplex PCR, while the TCRdb copy is restricted to in-frame clones and leaves out a portion. This sample carries about 22,000 clones, with less than 6% going to the ten biggest clones. Sequenced material: blood buffy coat. The receptors were gathered from a woman aged 18 to 69 with a cervical HPV16 infection that either progressed to CIN3+ or cleared (not recorded which).

About this clone: The read falls 3 residues short of the CDR3 end, and the missing part is taken from the germline J gene. The chain couples TRBV6-2 or TRBV6-3 to TRBJ1-2; D may be TRBD1 (5 bases). The CDR3 sequence is 14 residues long. CDR1 is MNHEY, CDR2 SVGEGT, per germline. CDR3 in amino acids: CASSTSGGRNDYTF. The sequenced CDR3 bases are TGTGCCAGCTCGACTAGCGGGGGTAGAAATGAC.

Concerning this clone itself: From the germline J gene comes the end of the CDR3, since the read stops 3 residues before it. The same CDR3 also results from other DNA sequences found in this sample. The V and J genes are TRBV10-3 and TRBJ2-6, with 11 bases aligning to TRBD1. Unmatched junction bases numbered 14, after V lost 3 bases and J lost 4 bases. The CDR3 has 20 residues. Germline V gives CDR1 ENHRY, CDR2 SYGVKD. CDR3 bases read: TGTGCCATCAGTGACGGCCCGGGACAGGGGGTAGTGCACGGGGCCAACGTC. Encoded protein: CAISDGPGQGVVHGANV. In full, the CDR3 is CAISDGPGQGVVHGANVLTF.

Regarding this clone: The read terminates 3 residues ahead of where the CDR3 ends, so the germline J gene completes it. The chain employs TRBV19 and TRBJ2-7; 8 bases fit TRBD1. The length of the CDR3 is 14 residues. J lost 6 bases, V lost 4 bases, and 8 bases had no gene match. Germline-derived CDR1 and CDR2 are LNHDA and SQIVND (reference sequence). The CDR3 DNA, read in part, is TGTGCCAGTAGTACCGGGACAGGCACCTTCGAG. It yields the protein CASSTGTGTFE. The CDR3 as a whole reads CASSTGTGTFEQYF.

With respect to this clone: The observed sequence ends 3 residues before the CDR3 terminus, with the missing tail filled in from the germline J gene. This chain links TRBV12-3 or TRBV12-4 with TRBJ2-5, with TRBD1 as a possible D gene (6 bases). This CDR3 contains 13 residues. Trimming pared 1 base from V and 3 bases from J, leaving 6 bases between. The CDR3 DNA, read in part, is TGTGCCAGCAGTTTAGGACAGGAAGAGACC. Translation gives CASSLGQEET. In full, the CDR3 reads CASSLGQEETQYF.

With respect to this clone: The CDR3 goes on 3 residues after the read ends, and that part is filled in from the germline J gene. This chain links TRBV5-1 with TRBJ2-7; 9 bases fit TRBD2. Trimming removed 2 bases from V and 0 bases from J; junction bases left unmatched: 6. This CDR3 is built from 16 residues. Germline assignment: CDR1 SGHRS and CDR2 YFSETQ. CDR3 DNA (partial): TGCGCCAGCAGCTTTGGGAGCGGGAGGAGCTCCTACGAG. Protein product: CASSFGSGRSSYE. In full, the CDR3 is CASSFGSGRSSYEQYF.

Worth noting for this clone: The read terminates 3 residues ahead of where the CDR3 ends, so the germline J gene completes it. The chain couples TRBV5-1 to TRBJ2-5; the match to TRBD1 covers 8 bases. J lost 5 bases, V lost 4 bases, and 10 bases had no gene match. The CDR3 totals 15 residues. The germline CDR1 and CDR2 sequences are SGHRS and YFSETQ. The CDR3 DNA, read in part, is TGCGCCAGCAGCGTTGGGACAGGTGCCACGGAGACC. As protein: CASSVGTGATET. The entire CDR3 sequence reads CASSVGTGATETQYF.

In regard to this clone: The read comes to an end 3 residues before the CDR3 does, leaving the germline J gene to fill in the end. This rearrangement joins TRBV5-4 to TRBJ2-7; D possibly corresponds to TRBD2 (5 bases). The V and J ends lost 4 bases and 0 bases respectively, with 11 bases between them. The CDR3 runs 14 residues. Looked up from germline, CDR1 is SGHNT and CDR2 is YYREEE (reference sequence). The CDR3 region is CASSPDYFSYEQYF. CDR3 bases read: TGTGCCAGCAGCCCCGACTACTTCTCCTACGAG.

With respect to this clone: The CDR3 end falls 3 residues outside the read, so it is completed with the germline J gene. The chain combines TRBV7-9 with TRBJ2-7; the match to TRBD1 covers 7 bases. V was pared by 4 bases and J by 6 bases, with 3 bases of the junction left unmatched. CDR3 length: 12 amino acids. Per the germline V gene, CDR1 is SEHNR and CDR2 is FQNEAQ (reference sequence). Here the CDR3 reads CASSSPGGEQYF. Partial CDR3 DNA: TGTGCCAGCAGCTCCCCAGGGGGCGAG.

On this clone: Its ends do not fully match the called genes, so a read error is possible. The DNA ends 3 residues before the CDR3 does, and the rest of the CDR3 is filled in from the germline J gene. The rearrangement links TRBV20-1 to TRBJ1-5, with D unclear. This CDR3 has 13 residues. CDR1 and CDR2 from the germline V gene are DFQATT and SNEGSKA (reference sequence). CDR3 sequence: CSAKRGSYQPQHF. The covered CDR3 bases are TGCAGTGCCAAGCGTGGTAGCTATCAGCCC.

Worth noting for this clone: Coverage ceases 3 residues before the CDR3 finishes, and the germline J gene fills in the end. V gene TRBV19 combines with J gene TRBJ2-7, with D possibly being TRBD1 (6 bases). V was cut by 5 bases and J by 2 bases, with 22 bases left in between. The CDR3 sequence is 17 residues long. Germline lookup yields CDR1 LNHDA and CDR2 SQIVND (reference sequence). The CDR3 bases that were read are TGTGCCAGTAGTGCTTATAACCCAGGGGTTATTCCCTACGAG. Translated, it gives CASSAYNPGVIPYE. The whole CDR3 is CASSAYNPGVIPYEQYF.

As regards this clone: The read stops 3 residues short of the end of the CDR3; the missing end is completed from the germline J gene. The rearrangement uses TRBV5-4 and TRBJ2-7, with 10 bases lining up with TRBD2. Trimming removed 2 bases from V and 4 bases from J; junction bases left unmatched: 3. The CDR3 is made up of 14 amino acids. Germline V gives CDR1 SGHNT, CDR2 YYREEE (reference sequence). CDR3 bases read: TGTGCCAGCAGCTTAGCGGGAGGGCGGTACGAG. It translates to CASSLAGGRYE. The full CDR3 reads CASSLAGGRYEQYF.

Points on this clone: Sequencing ends 3 residues short of the CDR3 end; the germline J gene provides the rest. The gene calls are TRBV20-1 and TRBJ1-1; no firm D call. Trimming cost V 5 bases and J 1 base, with 11 bases left between them. The CDR3 has 13 residues. Germline loops: CDR1 DFQATT, CDR2 SNEGSKA (reference sequence). The DNA read from the CDR3 is TGCAGTGCTCAAACCCACGGGAACACTGAA. It specifies CSAQTHGNTE. The full CDR3 protein is CSAQTHGNTEAFF.

CDR3 DNA (partial): TGTGCCAGCAGCTTAGAGAGGGGCGCGAACACCGGGGAG. Translated: CASSLERGANTGE. The full-length CDR3 reads as CASSLERGANTGELFF. The chain recombines TRBV13 with TRBJ2-2; D possibly matches TRBD1 or TRBD2 (5 bases each). The DNA ends 3 residues before the CDR3 does, and the rest of the CDR3 is filled in from the germline J gene. The CDR3 contains 16 residues. The V end lost 1 base, the J end lost 0 bases, and 9 bases lay between the germline ends. CDR1 is PRHDT and CDR2 is FYEKMQ in the germline V gene (reference sequence).

Remarks on this clone: The CDR3 is cut off 3 residues early in the read; its end comes from the germline J gene. The chain employs TRBV20-1 and TRBJ2-5, with TRBD2 matching 8 bases. Germline CDR1 reads DFQATT; CDR2 reads SNEGSKA (reference sequence). V gave up 3 bases and J gave up 5 bases; unmatched junction bases: 5. The CDR3 runs to 13 residues. CDR3 loop: CSASGGAGETQYF. The CDR3 DNA, read in part, is TGCAGTGCTAGCGGGGGGGCGGGGGAGACC.